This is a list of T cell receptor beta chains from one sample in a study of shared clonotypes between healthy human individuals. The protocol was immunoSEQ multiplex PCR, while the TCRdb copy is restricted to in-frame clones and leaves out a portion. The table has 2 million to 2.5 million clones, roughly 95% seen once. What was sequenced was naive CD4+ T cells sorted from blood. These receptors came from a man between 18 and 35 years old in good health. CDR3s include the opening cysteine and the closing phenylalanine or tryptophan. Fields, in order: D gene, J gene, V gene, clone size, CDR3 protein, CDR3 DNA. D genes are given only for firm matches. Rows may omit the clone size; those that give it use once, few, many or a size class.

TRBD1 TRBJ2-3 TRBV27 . CASSLNAGGVRVDTQYF TGTGCCAGCAGTTTAAACGCAGGGGGAGTTCGGGTTGATACGCAGTATTTT
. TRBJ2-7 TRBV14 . CASSQVGTPYYEQYF TGTGCCAGCAGCCAAGTCGGGACTCCTTACTACGAGCAGTACTTC
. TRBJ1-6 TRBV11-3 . CASSLLRAWRGNSPLHF TGTGCCAGCAGCCTACTTAGAGCGTGGCGGGGTAATTCACCCCTCCACTTT
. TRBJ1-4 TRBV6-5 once CASRLGPTKNEKLFF TGTGCCAGCAGATTGGGACCGACAAAGAATGAAAAACTGTTTTTT
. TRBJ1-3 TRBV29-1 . CSAEGPGTGNTIYF TGCAGCGCCGAAGGCCCGGGTACTGGAAACACCATATATTTT
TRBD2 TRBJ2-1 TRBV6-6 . CASSYPLEGGVEQFF TGTGCCAGCAGTTACCCTTTGGAGGGAGGGGTTGAGCAGTTCTTC
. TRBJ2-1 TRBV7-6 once CASSLARLSHEQFF TGTGCCAGCAGCTTAGCGCGCTTATCTCATGAGCAGTTCTTC
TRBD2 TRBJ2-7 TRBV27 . CASRPRTSGPYEQYF TGTGCCAGCAGACCAAGGACTAGCGGCCCCTACGAGCAGTACTTC
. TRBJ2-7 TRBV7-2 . CASSLNREQQYF TGTGCCAGCAGCTTAAACAGGGAGCAGCAGTACTTC
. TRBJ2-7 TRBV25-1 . CASSENLFGEQYF TGTGCCAGCAGTGAAAATCTTTTTGGCGAGCAGTACTTC
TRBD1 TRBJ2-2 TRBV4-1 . CASSQGGTGAYTGELFF TGCGCCAGCAGCCAAGGGGGAACAGGGGCGTACACCGGGGAGCTGTTTTTT
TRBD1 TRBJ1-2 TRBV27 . CASSLGSWTGAGYTF TGTGCCAGCAGTTTAGGTAGTTGGACAGGGGCTGGCTACACCTTC
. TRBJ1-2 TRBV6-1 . CASSEAPGLGTYGYTF TGTGCCAGCAGTGAAGCGCCGGGGCTGGGGACCTATGGCTACACCTTC
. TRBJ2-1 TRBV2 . CASRGKGWTGDEQFF TGTGCCAGCAGGGGGAAGGGCTGGACTGGGGATGAGCAGTTCTTC
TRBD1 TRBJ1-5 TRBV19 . CASSPTGDYNQPQHF TGTGCCAGTAGCCCCACAGGGGACTATAATCAGCCCCAGCATTTT
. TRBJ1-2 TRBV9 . CASSARPQGGDGYTF TGTGCCAGCAGCGCCCGCCCCCAGGGAGGAGATGGCTACACCTTC
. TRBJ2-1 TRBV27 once CASSLEIGGAFNEQFF TGTGCCAGCAGTTTAGAGATCGGGGGCGCGTTCAATGAGCAGTTCTTC
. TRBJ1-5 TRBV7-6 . CASSLAQGASNQPQHF TGTGCCAGCAGCTTAGCGCAGGGAGCTAGCAATCAGCCCCAGCATTTT
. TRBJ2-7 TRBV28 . CASSLFVTSGNEQYF TGTGCCAGCAGTCTCTTCGTGACATCGGGTAACGAGCAGTACTTC
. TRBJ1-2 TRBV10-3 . CAISEPGQSYGYTF TGTGCCATCAGTGAACCCGGCCAAAGCTATGGCTACACCTTC
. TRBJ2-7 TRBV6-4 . CASSEQGNHQEGHEQYF TGTGCCAGCAGTGAACAGGGCAACCACCAAGAGGGCCACGAGCAGTACTTC
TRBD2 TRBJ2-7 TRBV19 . CASSIPGGGYEQYF TGTGCCAGTAGTATCCCTGGCGGGGGCTACGAGCAGTACTTC
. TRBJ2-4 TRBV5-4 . CASSRGGTAGDIQYF TGTGCCAGCAGCCGCGGCGGGACAGCTGGGGACATTCAGTACTTC
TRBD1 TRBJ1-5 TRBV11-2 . CASSGQGGQPQHF TGTGCCAGCAGCGGACAGGGAGGTCAGCCCCAGCATTTT
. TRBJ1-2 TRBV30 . CAWSLPGEGYTF TGTGCCTGGAGCCTCCCAGGGGAAGGCTACACCTTC
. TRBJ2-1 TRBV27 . CASTGWYGEQFF TGTGCCAGCACTGGGTGGTACGGTGAGCAGTTCTTC
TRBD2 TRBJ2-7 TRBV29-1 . CSVQGLAGEEQYF TGCAGCGTCCAGGGACTAGCGGGAGAAGAGCAGTACTTC
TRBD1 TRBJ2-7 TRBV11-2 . CASSLFFGRDSSYEQYF TGTGCCAGCAGCTTATTTTTTGGCCGGGACAGCTCCTACGAGCAGTACTTC
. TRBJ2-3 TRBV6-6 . CASSDFDTQYF TGTGCCAGCTCCGACTTCGATACGCAGTATTTT
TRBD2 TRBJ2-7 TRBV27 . CASRPTPGLAYEQYF TGTGCCAGCAGGCCCACTCCGGGACTAGCTTACGAGCAGTACTTC
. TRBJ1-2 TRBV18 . CASSAIVGDYGYTF TGTGCCAGCTCAGCGATTGTCGGCGACTATGGCTACACCTTC
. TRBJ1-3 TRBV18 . CASSPSGLGNTIYF TGTGCCAGCTCACCATCGGGGTTAGGAAACACCATATATTTT
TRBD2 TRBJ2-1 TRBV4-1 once CASSLSGSYNEQFF TGCGCCAGCAGCCTTAGCGGGAGCTACAATGAGCAGTTCTTC
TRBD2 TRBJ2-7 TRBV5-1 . CASSFGLAGYEQYF TGCGCCAGCAGCTTTGGACTAGCGGGGTACGAGCAGTACTTC
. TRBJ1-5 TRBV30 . CAWSVGQNSNQPQHF TGTGCCTGGAGTGTTGGGCAAAATTCCAATCAGCCCCAGCATTTT
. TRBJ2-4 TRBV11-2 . CASSLSGLAKNIQYF TGTGCCAGCAGCTTATCGGGTCTAGCCAAAAACATTCAGTACTTC
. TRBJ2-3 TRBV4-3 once CASSQGTVSTDTQYF TGCGCCAGCAGCCAAGGGACAGTCAGCACAGATACGCAGTATTTT
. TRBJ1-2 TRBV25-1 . CASSGSGVGYTF TGTGCCAGCAGTGGAAGTGGGGTTGGCTACACCTTC
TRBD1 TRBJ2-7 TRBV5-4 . CASSLSTGTSYEQYF TGTGCCAGCAGCCTATCGACAGGGACCTCCTACGAGCAGTACTTC
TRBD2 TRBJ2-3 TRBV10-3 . CAITAGGLSDTQYF TGTGCCATCACAGCGGGGGGACTATCAGATACGCAGTATTTT
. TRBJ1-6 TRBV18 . CASSSLDTSSYNSPLHF TGTGCCAGCTCATCTCTGGACACTAGCTCCTATAATTCACCCCTCCACTTT
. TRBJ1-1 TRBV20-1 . CSASRQSEAFF TGCAGTGCTAGTCGGCAGAGTGAAGCTTTCTTT
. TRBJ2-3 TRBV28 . CASGIGGNTDTQYF TGTGCCAGCGGCATCGGCGGGAACACAGATACGCAGTATTTT
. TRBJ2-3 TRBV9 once CASSASGSTDTQYF TGTGCCAGCAGCGCCTCAGGGAGCACAGATACGCAGTATTTT
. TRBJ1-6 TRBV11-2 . CASSLGVAGPTLHF TGTGCCAGCAGCTTAGGGGTGGCAGGGCCCACCCTCCACTTT
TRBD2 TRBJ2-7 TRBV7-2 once CASSLALAGSSYEQYF TGTGCCAGCAGCTTAGCGCTAGCGGGGAGCTCCTACGAGCAGTACTTC
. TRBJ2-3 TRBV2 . CASQTETPSTDTQYF TGTGCCAGCCAAACAGAGACACCGAGCACAGATACGCAGTATTTT
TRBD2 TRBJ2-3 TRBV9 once CASSVGLAGWATQYF TGTGCCAGCAGCGTAGGACTAGCGGGGTGGGCTACGCAGTATTTT
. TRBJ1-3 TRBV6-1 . CASSEAGARNTIYF TGTGCCAGCAGTGAAGCAGGGGCGAGAAACACCATATATTTT
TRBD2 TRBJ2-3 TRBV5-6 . CASSLAGGGTDTQYF TGTGCCAGCAGCTTAGCGGGGGGAGGCACAGATACGCAGTATTTT
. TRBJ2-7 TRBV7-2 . CASSIGTPADEQYF TGTGCCAGCAGCATCGGGACTCCCGCCGACGAGCAGTACTTC
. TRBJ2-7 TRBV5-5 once CASSRVQPSNYEQYF TGTGCCAGCAGCAGGGTACAGCCATCAAACTACGAGCAGTACTTC
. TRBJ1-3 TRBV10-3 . CAISGGRTSSGNTIYF TGTGCCATCAGTGGGGGCAGGACGTCTTCGGGAAACACCATATATTTT
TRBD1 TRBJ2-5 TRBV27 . CASSHSGTEKETQYF TGTGCCAGCAGTCACTCCGGGACAGAGAAAGAGACCCAGTACTTC
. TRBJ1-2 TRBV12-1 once CASSFGRQPNYGYTF TGTGCCAGCAGCTTTGGGAGACAGCCTAACTATGGCTACACCTTC
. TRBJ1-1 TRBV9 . CASSVARDTEAFF TGTGCCAGCAGCGTAGCCAGGGACACTGAAGCTTTCTTT
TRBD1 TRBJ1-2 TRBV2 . CASRTGRLDGYTF TGTGCCAGCAGGACAGGGAGATTGGATGGCTACACCTTC
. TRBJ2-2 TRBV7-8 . CASSLEAGLLFPGELFF TGTGCCAGCAGCTTAGAGGCGGGACTCCTCTTTCCAGGGGAGCTGTTTTTT
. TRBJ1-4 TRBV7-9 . CASSFDGGIAEKLFF TGTGCCAGCAGCTTTGATGGGGGTATAGCGGAAAAACTGTTTTTT
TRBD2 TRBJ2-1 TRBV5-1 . CASSSGTSGRALNEQFF TGCGCCAGCAGCTCCGGGACTAGCGGGAGGGCTTTGAATGAGCAGTTCTTC